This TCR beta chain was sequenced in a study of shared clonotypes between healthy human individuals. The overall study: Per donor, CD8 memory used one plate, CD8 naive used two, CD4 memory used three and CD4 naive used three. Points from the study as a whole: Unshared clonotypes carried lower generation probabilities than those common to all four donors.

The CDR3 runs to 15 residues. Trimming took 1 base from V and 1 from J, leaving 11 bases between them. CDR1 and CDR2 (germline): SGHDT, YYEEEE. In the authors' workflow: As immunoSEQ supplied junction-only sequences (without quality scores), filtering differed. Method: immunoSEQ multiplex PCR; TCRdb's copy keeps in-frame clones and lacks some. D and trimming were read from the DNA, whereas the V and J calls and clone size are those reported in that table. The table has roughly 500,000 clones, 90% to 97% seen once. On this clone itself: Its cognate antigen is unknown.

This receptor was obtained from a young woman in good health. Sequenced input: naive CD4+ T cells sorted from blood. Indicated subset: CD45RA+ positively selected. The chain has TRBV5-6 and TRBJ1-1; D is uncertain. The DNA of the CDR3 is TGTGCCAGCAGCTTGTCCGGGGTCGGGAACACTGAAGCTTTCTTT. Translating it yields CASSLSGVGNTEAFF.